This is a list of T cell receptor beta chains from one sample in a study of response to subunit inactivated influenza vaccine. MiXCR was run by TCRdb on the RT-PCR reads, yielding one entry per CDR3 protein. The sample contains under 800,000 distinct CDR3 sequences, approximately 14% of which appear only once. The source material was PBMCs from blood, sampled 14 to 15 days before vaccination. Every receptor here comes from a man aged 45-65 years who received an inactivated influenza vaccine. Each CDR3 is given without its conserved first and last residue.

j_call | v_call | cdr3_aa
TRBJ1-1 | TRBV5-1 | ASSSPGMNTEAF
TRBJ2-7 | TRBV4-1 | ASSRTEGSYEQY
TRBJ2-7 | TRBV20-1 | SVEGTYEQY
TRBJ1-2 | TRBV12-3/TRBV12-4 | ASSLSEGLGGGYT
TRBJ1-6 | TRBV10-3 | AISGDRGNSPLH
TRBJ2-7 | TRBV7-6 | ASSSYWAGGDEQY
TRBJ2-7 | TRBV20-1 | SARDKELAGFYEQY
TRBJ1-2 | TRBV12-3/TRBV12-4 | ASSPPGTGINYGYT
TRBJ1-2 | TRBV6-5 | ASSYPIQMGSNYGYT
TRBJ2-1 | TRBV10-3 | AISAGTSGRTPTYNEQF
TRBJ2-7 | TRBV7-2 | ASSLRGERQY